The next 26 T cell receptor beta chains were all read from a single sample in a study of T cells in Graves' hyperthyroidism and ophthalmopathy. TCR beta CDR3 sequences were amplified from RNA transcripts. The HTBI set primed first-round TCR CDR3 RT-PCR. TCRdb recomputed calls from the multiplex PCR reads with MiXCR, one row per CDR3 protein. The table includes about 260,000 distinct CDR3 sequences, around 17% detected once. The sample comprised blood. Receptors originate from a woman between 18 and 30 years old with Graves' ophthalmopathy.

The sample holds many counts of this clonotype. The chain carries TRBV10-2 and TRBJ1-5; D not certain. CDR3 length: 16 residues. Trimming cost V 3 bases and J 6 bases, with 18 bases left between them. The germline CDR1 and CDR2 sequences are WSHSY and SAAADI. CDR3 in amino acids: CASSDFKGEVGQPQHF. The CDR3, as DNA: TGCGCCAGCAGTGATTTTAAGGGTGAGGTTGGTCAGCCCCAGCATTTT.

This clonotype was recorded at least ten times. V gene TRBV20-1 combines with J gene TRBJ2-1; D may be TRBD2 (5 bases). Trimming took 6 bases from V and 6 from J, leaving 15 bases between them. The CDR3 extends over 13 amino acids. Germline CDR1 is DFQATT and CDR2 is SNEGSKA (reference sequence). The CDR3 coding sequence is TGCAGTGCCGTCCGGGAAGCTGGCAATGAGCAGTTCTTC. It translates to CSAVREAGNEQFF.

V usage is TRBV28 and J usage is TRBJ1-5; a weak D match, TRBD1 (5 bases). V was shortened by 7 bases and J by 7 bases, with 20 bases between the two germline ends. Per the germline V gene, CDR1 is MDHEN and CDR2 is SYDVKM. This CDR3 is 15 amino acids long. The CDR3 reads CASTRNGGSRQPQHF. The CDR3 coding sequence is TGTGCCAGCACCAGGAATGGGGGAAGTCGGCAGCCCCAGCATTTT.

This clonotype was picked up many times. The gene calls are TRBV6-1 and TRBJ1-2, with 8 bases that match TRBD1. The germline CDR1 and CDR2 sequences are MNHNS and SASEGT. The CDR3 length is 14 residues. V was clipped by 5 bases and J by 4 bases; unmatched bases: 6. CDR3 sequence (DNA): TGTGCCAGCAGTCACCGACAGGGGAGCTATGGCTACACCTTC. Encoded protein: CASSHRQGSYGYTF.

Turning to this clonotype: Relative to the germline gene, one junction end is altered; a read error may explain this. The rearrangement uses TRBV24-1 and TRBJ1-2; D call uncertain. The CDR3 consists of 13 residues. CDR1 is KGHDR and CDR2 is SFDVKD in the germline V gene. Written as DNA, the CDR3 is TGTACCACCAGTGATGGTGACTGGGATGGCTACACCTTC. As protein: CTTSDGDWDGYTF.

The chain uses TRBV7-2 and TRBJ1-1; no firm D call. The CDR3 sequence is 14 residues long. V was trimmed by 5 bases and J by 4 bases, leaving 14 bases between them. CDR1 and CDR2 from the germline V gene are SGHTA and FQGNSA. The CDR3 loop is CASSPSTGGTEAFF. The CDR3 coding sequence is TGTGCCAGCAGCCCGAGCACGGGAGGCACTGAAGCTTTCTTT. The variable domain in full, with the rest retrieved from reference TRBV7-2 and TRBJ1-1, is GAGVSQSPSNKVTEKGKDVELRCDPISGHTALYWYRQSLGQGLEFLIYFQGNSAPDKSGLPSDRFSAERTGGSVSTLTIQRTQQEDSAVYLCASSPSTGGTEAFFGQGTRLTVV.

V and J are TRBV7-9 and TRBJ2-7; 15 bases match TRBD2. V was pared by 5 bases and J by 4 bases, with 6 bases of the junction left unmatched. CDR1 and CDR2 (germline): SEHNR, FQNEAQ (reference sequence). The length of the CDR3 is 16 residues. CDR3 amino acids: CASSRTSGRARYEQYF. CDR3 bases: TGTGCCAGCAGCCGGACTAGCGGGAGGGCCCGGTACGAGCAGTACTTC.

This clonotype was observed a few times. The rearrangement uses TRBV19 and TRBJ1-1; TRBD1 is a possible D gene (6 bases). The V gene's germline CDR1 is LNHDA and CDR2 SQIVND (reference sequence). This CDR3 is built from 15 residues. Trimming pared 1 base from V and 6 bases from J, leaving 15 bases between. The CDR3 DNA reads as TGTGCCAGTAGTATAGTATACGGGGGCCCGGCTGAAGCTTTCTTT. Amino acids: CASSIVYGGPAEAFF.

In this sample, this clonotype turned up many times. The CDR3, as DNA: TGTGCCAGCAGCTGGGCGGGAGGATCTGAGCAGTTCTTC. This sequence encodes CASSWAGGSEQFF. V usage is TRBV11-2 and J usage is TRBJ2-1; 8 positions agree with TRBD2. The CDR3 sequence is 13 residues long. The V gene end was trimmed by 4 bases and the J gene end by 9 bases; junction bases not matched to a gene: 5. CDR1 is SGHAT, CDR2 FQNNGV, per germline. Drawing the rest from reference TRBV11-2 and TRBJ2-1, the complete variable domain is EAGVAQSPRYKIIEKRQSVAFWCNPISGHATLYWYQQILGQGPKLLIQFQNNGVVDDSQLPKDRFSAERLKGVDSTLKIQPAKLEDSAVYLCASSWAGGSEQFFGPGTRLTVL.

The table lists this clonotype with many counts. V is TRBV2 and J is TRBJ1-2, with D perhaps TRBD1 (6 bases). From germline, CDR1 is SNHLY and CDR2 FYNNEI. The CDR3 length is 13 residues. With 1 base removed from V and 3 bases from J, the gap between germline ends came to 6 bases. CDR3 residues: CASSEGGHYGYTF. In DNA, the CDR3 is TGTGCCAGCAGTGAAGGGGGGCACTATGGCTACACCTTC.

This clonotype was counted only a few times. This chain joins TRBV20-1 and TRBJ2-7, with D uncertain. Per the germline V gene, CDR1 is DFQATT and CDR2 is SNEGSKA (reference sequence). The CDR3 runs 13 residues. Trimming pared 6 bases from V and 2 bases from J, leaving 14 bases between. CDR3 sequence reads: CSASGPDTYEQYF. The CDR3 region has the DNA TGCAGTGCCTCAGGACCCGATACCTACGAGCAGTACTTC.

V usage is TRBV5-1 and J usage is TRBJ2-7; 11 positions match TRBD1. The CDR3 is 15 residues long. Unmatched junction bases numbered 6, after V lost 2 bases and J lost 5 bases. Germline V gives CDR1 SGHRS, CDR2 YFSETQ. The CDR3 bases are TGCGCCAGCAGCTTCGTCGGACAGGGGGCGGACGAGCAGTACTTC. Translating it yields CASSFVGQGADEQYF.

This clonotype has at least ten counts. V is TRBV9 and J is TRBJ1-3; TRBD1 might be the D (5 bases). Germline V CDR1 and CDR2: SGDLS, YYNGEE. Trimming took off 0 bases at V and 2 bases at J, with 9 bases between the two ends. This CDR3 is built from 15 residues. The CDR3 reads CASSVGQGAGNTIYF. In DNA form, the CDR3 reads TGTGCCAGCAGCGTAGGGCAAGGGGCTGGAAACACCATATATTTT.

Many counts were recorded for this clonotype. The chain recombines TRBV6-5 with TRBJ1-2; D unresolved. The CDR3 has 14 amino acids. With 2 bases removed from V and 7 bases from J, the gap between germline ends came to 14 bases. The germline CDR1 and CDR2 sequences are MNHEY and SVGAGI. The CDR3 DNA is TGTGCCAGCAGTTACAGTAGCCTCAACCCTGGCTACACCTTC. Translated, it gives CASSYSSLNPGYTF.

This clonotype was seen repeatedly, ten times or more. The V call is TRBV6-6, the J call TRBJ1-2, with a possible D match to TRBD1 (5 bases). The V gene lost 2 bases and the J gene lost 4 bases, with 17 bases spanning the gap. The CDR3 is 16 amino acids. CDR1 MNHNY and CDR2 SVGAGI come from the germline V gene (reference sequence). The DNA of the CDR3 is TGTGCCAGCAGTTACCGGCTTGGGGGAATAATCTATGGCTACACCTTC. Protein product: CASSYRLGGIIYGYTF.

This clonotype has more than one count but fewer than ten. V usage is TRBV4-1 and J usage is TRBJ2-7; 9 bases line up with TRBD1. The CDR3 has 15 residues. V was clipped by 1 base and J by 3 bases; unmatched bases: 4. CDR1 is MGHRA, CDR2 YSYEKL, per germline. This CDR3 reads CASSQVGTGYYEQYF. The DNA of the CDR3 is TGCGCCAGCAGCCAAGTCGGGACAGGGTACTACGAGCAGTACTTC.

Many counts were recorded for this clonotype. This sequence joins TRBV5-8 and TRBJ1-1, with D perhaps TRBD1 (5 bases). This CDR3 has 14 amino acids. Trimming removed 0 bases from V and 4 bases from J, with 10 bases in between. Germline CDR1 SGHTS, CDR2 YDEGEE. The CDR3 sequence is CASSLGGGVTEAFF. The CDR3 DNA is TGTGCCAGCAGCTTGGGCGGGGGAGTCACTGAAGCTTTCTTT.

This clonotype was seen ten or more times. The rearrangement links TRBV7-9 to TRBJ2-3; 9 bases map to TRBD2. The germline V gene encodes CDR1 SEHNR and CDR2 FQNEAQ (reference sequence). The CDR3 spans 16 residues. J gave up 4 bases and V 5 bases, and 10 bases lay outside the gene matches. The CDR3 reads CASSPMGGGASDTQYF. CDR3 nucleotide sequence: TGTGCCAGCAGCCCTATGGGCGGGGGGGCCTCAGATACGCAGTATTTT.

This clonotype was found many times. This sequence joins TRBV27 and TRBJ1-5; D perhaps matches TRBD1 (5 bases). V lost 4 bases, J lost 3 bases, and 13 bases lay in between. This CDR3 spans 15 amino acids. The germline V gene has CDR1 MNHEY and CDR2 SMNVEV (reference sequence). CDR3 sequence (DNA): TGTGCCAGCAGTTCCACCCCAGGGCCCAATCAGCCCCAGCATTTT. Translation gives CASSSTPGPNQPQHF.

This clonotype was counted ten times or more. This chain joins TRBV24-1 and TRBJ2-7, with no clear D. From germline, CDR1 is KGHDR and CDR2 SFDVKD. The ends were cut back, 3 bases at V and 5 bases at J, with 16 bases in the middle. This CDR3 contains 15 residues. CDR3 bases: TGTGCCACCAGTGATGCCACCTATCAGAGAAACGAGCAGTACTTC. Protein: CATSDATYQRNEQYF.

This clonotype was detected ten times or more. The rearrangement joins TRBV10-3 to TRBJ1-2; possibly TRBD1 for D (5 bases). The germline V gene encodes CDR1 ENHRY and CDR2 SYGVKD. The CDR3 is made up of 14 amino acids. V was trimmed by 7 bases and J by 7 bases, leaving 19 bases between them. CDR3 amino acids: CAINHEGLGVGYTF. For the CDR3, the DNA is TGTGCCATCAACCACGAGGGGTTAGGGGTTGGCTACACCTTC.

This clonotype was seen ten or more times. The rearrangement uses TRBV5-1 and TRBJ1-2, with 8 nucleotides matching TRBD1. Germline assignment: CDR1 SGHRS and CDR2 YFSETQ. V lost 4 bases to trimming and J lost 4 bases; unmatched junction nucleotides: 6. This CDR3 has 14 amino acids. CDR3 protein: CASSEDRVGYGYTF. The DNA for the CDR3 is TGCGCCAGCAGCGAGGACAGGGTCGGCTATGGCTACACCTTC. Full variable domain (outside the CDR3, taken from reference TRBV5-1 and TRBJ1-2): KAGVTQTPRYLIKTRGQQVTLSCSPISGHRSVSWYQQTPGQGLQFLFEYFSETQRNKGNFPGRFSGRQFSNSRSEMNVSTLELGDSALYLCASSEDRVGYGYTFGSGTRLTVV.

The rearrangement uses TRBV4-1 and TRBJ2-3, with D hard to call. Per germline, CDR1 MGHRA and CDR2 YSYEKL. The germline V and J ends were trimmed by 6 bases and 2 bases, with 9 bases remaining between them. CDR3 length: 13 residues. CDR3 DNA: TGCGCCAGCAGGGGTCTTGCCACAGATACGCAGTATTTT. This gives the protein CASRGLATDTQYF.

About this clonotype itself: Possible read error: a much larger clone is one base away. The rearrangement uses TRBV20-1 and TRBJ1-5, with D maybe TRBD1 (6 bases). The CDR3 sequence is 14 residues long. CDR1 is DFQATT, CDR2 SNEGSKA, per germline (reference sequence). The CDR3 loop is CGAQQGSDRQPQHF. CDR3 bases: TGCGGTGCTCAACAGGGTTCAGACCGACAGCCCCAGCATTTT.

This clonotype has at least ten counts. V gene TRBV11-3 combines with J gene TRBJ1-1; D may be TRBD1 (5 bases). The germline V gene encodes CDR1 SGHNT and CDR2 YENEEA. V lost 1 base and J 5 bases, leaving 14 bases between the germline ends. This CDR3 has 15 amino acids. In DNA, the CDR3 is TGTGCCAGCAGCTTAGTCGGGCAGGGAAATACTGAAGCTTTCTTT. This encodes CASSLVGQGNTEAFF.

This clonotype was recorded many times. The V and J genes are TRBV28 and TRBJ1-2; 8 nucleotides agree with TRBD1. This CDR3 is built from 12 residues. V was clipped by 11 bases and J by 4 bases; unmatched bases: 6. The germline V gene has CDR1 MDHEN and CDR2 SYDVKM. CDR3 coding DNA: TGTGCCGTCGACAGGGGAGGCTATGGCTACACCTTC. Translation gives CAVDRGGYGYTF.